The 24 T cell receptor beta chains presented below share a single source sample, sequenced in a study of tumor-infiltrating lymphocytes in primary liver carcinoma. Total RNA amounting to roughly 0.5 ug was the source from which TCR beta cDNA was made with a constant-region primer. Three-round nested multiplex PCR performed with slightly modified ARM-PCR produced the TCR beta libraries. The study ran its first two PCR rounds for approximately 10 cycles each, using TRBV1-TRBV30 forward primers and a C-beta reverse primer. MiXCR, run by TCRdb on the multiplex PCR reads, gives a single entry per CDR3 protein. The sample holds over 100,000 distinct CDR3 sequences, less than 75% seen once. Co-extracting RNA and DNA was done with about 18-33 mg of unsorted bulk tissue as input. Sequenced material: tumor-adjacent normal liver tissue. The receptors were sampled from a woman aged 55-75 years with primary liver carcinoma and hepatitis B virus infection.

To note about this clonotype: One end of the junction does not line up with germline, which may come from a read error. The CDR3 nucleotides read TGTGCCAGCAGTCAAGACAGGGCCCAGCCCCAGCCTTTT. This codes for CASSQDRAQPQPF. This chain uses TRBV6-1 with TRBJ1-5, with 7 positions matching TRBD1. Germline assignment: CDR1 MNHNS and CDR2 SASEGT. The CDR3 runs 13 residues.

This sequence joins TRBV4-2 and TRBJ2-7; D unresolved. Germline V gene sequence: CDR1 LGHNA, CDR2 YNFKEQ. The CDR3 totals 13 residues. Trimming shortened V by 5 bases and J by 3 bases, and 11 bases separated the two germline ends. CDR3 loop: CASSSRILYEQYF. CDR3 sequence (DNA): TGTGCCAGCAGCTCCCGTATACTCTACGAGCAGTACTTC.

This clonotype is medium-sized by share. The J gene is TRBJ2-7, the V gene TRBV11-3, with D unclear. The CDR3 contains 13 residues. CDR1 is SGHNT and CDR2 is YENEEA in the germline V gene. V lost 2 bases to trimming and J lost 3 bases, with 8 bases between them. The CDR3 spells CASSLSGGYEQYF. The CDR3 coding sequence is TGTGCCAGCAGCTTATCTGGCGGCTACGAGCAGTACTTC.

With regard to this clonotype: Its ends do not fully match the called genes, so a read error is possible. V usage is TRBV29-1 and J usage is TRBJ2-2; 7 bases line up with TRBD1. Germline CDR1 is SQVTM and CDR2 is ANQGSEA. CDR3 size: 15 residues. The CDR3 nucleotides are TGCAGCGTTGTTCCGGGACAGCCGAACATCGGGGAGCTGTTTTTT. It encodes CSVVPGQPNIGELFF.

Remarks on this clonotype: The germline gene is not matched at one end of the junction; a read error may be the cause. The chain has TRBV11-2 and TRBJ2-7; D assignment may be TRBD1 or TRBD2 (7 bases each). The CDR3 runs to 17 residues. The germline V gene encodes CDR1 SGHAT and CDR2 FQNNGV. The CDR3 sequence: CASGSQRTRGLTYERYF. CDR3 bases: TGTGCCAGCGGTTCACAACGGACTAGGGGGCTGACCTACGAGCGGTACTTC. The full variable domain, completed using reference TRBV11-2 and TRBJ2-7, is EAGVAQSPRYKIIEKRQSVAFWCNPISGHATLYWYQQILGQGPKLLIQFQNNGVVDDSQLPKDRFSAERLKGVDSTLKIQPAKLEDSAVYLCASGSQRTRGLTYERYFGPGTRLTVT.

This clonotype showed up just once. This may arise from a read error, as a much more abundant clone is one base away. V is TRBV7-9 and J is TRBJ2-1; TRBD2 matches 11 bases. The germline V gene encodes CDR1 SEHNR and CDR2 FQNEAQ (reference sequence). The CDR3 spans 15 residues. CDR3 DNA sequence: TGTGTCAGCACCATGGGACTAGCGGCCGACAATGAGCAGTTCTTC. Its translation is CVSTMGLAADNEQFF.

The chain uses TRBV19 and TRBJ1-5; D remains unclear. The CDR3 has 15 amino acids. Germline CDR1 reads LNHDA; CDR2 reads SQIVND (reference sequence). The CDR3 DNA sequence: TGTGTCCACAGCGAAGGCGGAGGCTTTGGGCAGCCCCAGCATTTT. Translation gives CVHSEGGGFGQPQHF.

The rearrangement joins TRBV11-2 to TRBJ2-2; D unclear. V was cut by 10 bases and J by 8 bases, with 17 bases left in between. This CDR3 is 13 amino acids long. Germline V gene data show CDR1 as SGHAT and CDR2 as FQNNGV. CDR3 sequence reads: CANSLDRIGELFF. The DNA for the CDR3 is TGTGCCAATAGCTTAGATAGGATTGGGGAGCTGTTTTTT. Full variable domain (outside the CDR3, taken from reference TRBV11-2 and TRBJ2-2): EAGVAQSPRYKIIEKRQSVAFWCNPISGHATLYWYQQILGQGPKLLIQFQNNGVVDDSQLPKDRFSAERLKGVDSTLKIQPAKLEDSAVYLCANSLDRIGELFFGEGSRLTVL.

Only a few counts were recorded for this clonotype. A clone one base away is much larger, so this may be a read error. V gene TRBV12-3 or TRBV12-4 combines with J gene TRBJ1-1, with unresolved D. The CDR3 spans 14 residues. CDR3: CASCLFGRRTEAFF. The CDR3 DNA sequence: TGTGCCAGCTGTTTGTTTGGGAGAAGGACTGAAGCTTTCTTT.

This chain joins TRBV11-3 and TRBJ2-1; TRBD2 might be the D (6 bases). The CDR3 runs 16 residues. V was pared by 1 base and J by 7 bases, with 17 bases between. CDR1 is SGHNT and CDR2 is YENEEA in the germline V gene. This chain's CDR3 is CASSLGGRLGRNEQFF. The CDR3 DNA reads TGTGCCAGCAGCTTAGGTGGCAGACTAGGTCGAAATGAGCAGTTCTTC.

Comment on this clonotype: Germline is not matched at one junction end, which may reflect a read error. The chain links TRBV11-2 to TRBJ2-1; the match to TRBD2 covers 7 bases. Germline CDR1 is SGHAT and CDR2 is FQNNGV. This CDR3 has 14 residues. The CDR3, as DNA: TGTGTCAGCACTATAGCGGGCAGCTACAATGAGCAGTTCTTC. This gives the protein CVSTIAGSYNEQFF.

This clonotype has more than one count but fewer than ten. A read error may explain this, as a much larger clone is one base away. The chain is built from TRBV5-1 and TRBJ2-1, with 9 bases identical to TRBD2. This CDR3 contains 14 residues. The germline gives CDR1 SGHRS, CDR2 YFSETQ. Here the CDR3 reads CASSFSGSRNERFF. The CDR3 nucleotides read TGCGCCAGCAGCTTTAGCGGGAGTAGGAATGAGCGGTTCTTC.

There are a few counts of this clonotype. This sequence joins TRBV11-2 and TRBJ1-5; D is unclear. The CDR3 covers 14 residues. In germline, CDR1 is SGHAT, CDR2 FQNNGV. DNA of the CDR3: TGTGTCAGTAGCTTAGGGTGGGGCAATCAGCCCCAGCATTTT. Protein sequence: CVSSLGWGNQPQHF. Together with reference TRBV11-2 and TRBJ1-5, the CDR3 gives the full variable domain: EAGVAQSPRYKIIEKRQSVAFWCNPISGHATLYWYQQILGQGPKLLIQFQNNGVVDDSQLPKDRFSAERLKGVDSTLKIQPAKLEDSAVYLCVSSLGWGNQPQHFGDGTRLSIL.

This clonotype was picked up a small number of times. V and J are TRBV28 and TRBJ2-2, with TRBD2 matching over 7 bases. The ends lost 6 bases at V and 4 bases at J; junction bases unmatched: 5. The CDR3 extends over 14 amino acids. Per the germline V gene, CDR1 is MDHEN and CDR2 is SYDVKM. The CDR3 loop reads CASRGGISTGELFF. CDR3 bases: TGTGCCAGCAGGGGGGGGATAAGCACCGGGGAGCTGTTTTTT.

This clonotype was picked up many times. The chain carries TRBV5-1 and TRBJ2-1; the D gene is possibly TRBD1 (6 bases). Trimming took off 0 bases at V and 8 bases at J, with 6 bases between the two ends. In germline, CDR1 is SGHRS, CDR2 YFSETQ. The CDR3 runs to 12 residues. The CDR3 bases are TGCGCCAGCAGCTTGGACAGGGATGAGCAGTTCTTC. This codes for CASSLDRDEQFF.

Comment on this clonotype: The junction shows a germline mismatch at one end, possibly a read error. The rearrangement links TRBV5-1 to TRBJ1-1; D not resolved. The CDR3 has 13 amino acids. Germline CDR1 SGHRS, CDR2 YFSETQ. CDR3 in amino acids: CASSASVNIEAFF. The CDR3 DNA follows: TGCGCCAGCAGCGCCTCAGTGAACATTGAAGCTTTCTTT.

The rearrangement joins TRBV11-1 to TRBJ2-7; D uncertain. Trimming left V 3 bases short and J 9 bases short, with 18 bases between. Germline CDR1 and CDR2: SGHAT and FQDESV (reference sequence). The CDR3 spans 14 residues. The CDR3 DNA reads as TGTGCCAGCAGCTTTTACGGTAGCTCCAACGGGCAGTACTTC. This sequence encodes CASSFYGSSNGQYF.

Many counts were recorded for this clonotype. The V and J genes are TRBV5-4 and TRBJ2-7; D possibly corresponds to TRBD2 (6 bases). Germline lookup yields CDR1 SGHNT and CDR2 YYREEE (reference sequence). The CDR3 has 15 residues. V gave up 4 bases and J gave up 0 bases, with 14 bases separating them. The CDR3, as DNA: TGTGCCAGCAGCGGTGGAGGGCTGTCCTCCTACGAGCAGTACTTC. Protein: CASSGGGLSSYEQYF.

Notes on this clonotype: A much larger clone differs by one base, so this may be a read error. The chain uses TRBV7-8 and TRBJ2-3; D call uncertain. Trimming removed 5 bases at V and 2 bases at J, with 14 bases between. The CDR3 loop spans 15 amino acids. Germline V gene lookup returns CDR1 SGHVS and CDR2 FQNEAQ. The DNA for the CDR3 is TGTGCCAGCAGCCGCGACTTGGGCGACACAGATACGCAGTATTTT. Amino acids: CASSRDLGDTDTQYF.

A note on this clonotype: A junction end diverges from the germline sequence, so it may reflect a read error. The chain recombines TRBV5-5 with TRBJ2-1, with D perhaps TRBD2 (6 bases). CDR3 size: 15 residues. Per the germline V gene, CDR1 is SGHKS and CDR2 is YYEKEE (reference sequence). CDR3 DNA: TGTGTCAGCAGCTTGTGCGGGGCTGAAACCAATGAGCAGTTCTTC. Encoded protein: CVSSLCGAETNEQFF.

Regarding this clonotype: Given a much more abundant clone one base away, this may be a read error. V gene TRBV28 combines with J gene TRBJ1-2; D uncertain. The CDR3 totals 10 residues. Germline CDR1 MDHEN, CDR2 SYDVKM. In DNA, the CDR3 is TGTGTCAGCAGTTCGGGTGGCTACACCTTC. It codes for CVSSSGGYTF.

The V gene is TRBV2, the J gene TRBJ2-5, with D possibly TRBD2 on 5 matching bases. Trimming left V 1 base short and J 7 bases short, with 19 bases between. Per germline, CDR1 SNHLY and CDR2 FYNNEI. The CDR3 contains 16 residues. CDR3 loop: CASSEDAENTRGTQYF. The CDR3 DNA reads TGTGCCAGCAGTGAAGATGCGGAGAACACCCGGGGGACCCAGTACTTC.

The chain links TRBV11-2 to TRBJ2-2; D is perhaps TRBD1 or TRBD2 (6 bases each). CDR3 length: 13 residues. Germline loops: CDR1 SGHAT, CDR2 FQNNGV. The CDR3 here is CTGSLRGAGELFF. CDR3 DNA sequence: TGTACCGGCAGCTTAAGGGGGGCCGGGGAGCTGTTTTTT.

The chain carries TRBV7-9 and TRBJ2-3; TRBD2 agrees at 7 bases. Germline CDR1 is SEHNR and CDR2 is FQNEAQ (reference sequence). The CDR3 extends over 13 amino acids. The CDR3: CVSSSTSVNTQYF. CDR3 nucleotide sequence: TGTGTCAGTAGCTCCACTAGCGTAAATACGCAGTATTTT. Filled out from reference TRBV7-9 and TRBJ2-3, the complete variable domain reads DTGVSQNPRHKITKRGQNVTFRCDPISEHNRLYWYRQTLGQGPEFLTYFQNEAQLEKSRLLSDRFSAERPKGSFSTLEIQRTEQGDSAMYLCVSSSTSVNTQYFGPGTRLTVL.